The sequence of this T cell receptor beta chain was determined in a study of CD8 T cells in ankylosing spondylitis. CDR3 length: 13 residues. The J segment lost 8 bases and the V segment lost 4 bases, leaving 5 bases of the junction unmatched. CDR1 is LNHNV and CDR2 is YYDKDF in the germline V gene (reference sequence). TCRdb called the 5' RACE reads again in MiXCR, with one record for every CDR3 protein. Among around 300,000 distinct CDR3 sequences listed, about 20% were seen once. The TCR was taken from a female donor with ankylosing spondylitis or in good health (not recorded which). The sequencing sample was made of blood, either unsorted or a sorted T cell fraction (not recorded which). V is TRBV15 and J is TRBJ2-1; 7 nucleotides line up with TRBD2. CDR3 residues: CATSTGGIDEQFF. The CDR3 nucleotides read TGTGCCACCAGCACGGGGGGAATTGATGAGCAGTTCTTC.